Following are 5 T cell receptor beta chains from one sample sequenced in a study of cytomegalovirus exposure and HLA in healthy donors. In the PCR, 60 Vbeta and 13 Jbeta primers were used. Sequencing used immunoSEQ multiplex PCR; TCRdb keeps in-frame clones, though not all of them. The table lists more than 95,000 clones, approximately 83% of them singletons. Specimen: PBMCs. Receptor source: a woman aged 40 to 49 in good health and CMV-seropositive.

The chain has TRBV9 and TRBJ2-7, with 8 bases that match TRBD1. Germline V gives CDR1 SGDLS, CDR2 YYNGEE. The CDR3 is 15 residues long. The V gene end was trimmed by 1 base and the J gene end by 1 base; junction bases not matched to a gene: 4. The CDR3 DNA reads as TGTGCCAGCAGCGTAAAGGGACAGGAATCCTACGAGCAGTACTTC. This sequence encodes CASSVKGQESYEQYF.

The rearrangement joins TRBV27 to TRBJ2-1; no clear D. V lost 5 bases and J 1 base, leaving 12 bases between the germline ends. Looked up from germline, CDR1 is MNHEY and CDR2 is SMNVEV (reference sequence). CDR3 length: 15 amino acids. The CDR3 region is CASSPDEPSYNEQFF. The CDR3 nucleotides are TGTGCCAGCAGTCCCGATGAGCCGTCCTACAATGAGCAGTTCTTC.

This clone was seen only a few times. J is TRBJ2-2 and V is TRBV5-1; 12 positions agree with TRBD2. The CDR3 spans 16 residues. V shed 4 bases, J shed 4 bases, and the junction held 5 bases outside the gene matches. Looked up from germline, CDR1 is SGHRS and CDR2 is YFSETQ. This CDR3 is CASSTGTSGPTGELFF. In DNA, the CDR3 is TGCGCCAGCAGCACTGGGACTAGCGGGCCCACCGGGGAGCTGTTTTTT. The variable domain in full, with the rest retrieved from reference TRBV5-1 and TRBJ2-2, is KAGVTQTPRYLIKTRGQQVTLSCSPISGHRSVSWYQQTPGQGLQFLFEYFSETQRNKGNFPGRFSGRQFSNSRSEMNVSTLELGDSALYLCASSTGTSGPTGELFFGEGSRLTVL.

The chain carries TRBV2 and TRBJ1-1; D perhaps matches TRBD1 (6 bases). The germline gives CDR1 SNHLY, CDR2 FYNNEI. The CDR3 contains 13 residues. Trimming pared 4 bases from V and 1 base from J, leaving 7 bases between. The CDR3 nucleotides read TGTGCCAGCAGTGGGACAGCGAACACTGAAGCTTTCTTT. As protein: CASSGTANTEAFF.

CDR3: CAWSLAGPLQQFF. In DNA, the CDR3 is TGTGCCTGGAGTCTAGCGGGGCCATTACAGCAGTTCTTC. The V gene is TRBV30, the J gene TRBJ2-1; 9 positions agree with TRBD2. This CDR3 is 13 amino acids long. The V and J ends lost 2 bases and 11 bases, in that order; junction bases with no gene match: 7. The V gene's germline CDR1 is GTSNPN and CDR2 SVGIG (reference sequence).